This T cell receptor beta chain was recorded in a study of blood T cells in healthy people across ages. V gave up 3 bases and J gave up 3 bases, with 9 bases separating them. The germline CDR1 and CDR2 sequences are LNHDA and SQIVND (reference sequence). CDR3 length equals 13 residues. Sample-barcoded 5' priming and a J-beta primer mix drove a second PCR of about 6 to 12 cycles. TCRdb re-derived calls from the 5' RACE reads in MiXCR, one entry per CDR3 protein. The sample carries 600,000 to 650,000 distinct CDR3 sequences, roughly 53% recorded once. This chain joins TRBV19 and TRBJ2-7; D is possibly TRBD2 (5 bases). Sequenced: blood. The origin of this receptor is a man between 60 and 75 years old in good health. The CDR3 is CASSIERDYEQYF. CDR3 nucleotide sequence: TGTGCCAGTAGTATTGAACGGGACTACGAGCAGTACTTC.